The sequence of this T cell receptor beta chain was determined in a study of blood T cell repertoires in COVID-19. With 2 bases removed from V and 0 bases from J, the gap between germline ends came to 8 bases. This CDR3 region has 15 residues. CDR1 is SGHAT, CDR2 FQNNGV, per germline. Authors' data handling: Scientists estimated how many nucleated cells there were by amplifying reference gene primers. Assay: immunoSEQ multiplex PCR; the TCRdb copy retains only in-frame clones and omits some. The DNA gave D and trimming, while V, J and clone size come from that table. The sample has 220,000 or so clones, 70% to 85% seen once.

The sample taken for sequencing was peripheral blood. The chain is built from TRBV11-2 and TRBJ2-1; D remains ambiguous. The receptor was derived from a woman of 80 years or more with acute or convalescent COVID-19. The CDR3 protein is CASSLRSSSYNEQFF. In DNA form, the CDR3 reads TGTGCCAGCAGCTTAAGGTCTAGCTCCTACAATGAGCAGTTCTTC.